The source of this TCR beta chain is a study of regulatory T cells in long-lasting Graves disease. Noted time point: persistent/refractory GD, antithyroid drugs over 5 years with positive TRAb. Generation of the TCR library employed RNA extracted from PBMCs. Criteria from the American Thyroid Association guidelines were applied to diagnose Graves' disease. Peripheral blood, at nine milliliters, went into EDTA tubes. The CDR3 runs 14 residues. Trimming cost V 2 bases and J 1 base, with 6 bases left between them. Germline V CDR1 and CDR2: MNHEY, SVGAGI. Study-level findings and limits: With a few thousand shared public clonotypes, persistent patients exceeded new patients, who shared 950 to 1,000. Accuracy may have suffered from the small sample size.

CDR3 regions were amplified by Arm-PCR using iRepertoire HTBI primers to build TCR beta libraries. TCRdb reanalysed the multiplex PCR reads using MiXCR and keeps one entry per CDR3 protein. Here the sample spans 400,000 to 500,000 distinct CDR3 sequences, 21% being singletons. This clonotype has a handful of counts. What it binds is not known. Sequencing was performed on peripheral blood mononuclear cells (PBMCs), taken when the disease was refractory, from a patient treated with antithyroid drugs. The chain couples TRBV6-5 to TRBJ2-4, with a possible D match to TRBD1 (6 bases). The receptor's source is a female donor with Graves disease. DNA of the CDR3: TGTGCCAGCAGTTACGGGGGCGCCAAAAACATTCAGTACTTC. It is translated as CASSYGGAKNIQYF.